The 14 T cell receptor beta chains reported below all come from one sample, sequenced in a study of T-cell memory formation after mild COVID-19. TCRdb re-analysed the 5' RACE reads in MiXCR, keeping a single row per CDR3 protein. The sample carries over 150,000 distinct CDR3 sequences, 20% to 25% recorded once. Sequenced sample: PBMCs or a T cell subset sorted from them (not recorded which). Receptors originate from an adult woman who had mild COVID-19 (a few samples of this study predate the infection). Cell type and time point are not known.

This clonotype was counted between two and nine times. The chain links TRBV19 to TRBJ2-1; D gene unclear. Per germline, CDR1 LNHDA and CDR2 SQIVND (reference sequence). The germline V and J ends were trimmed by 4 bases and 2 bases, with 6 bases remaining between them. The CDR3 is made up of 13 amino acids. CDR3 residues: CASSTHPYNEQFF. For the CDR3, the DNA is TGTGCCAGTAGTACCCACCCCTACAATGAGCAGTTCTTC.

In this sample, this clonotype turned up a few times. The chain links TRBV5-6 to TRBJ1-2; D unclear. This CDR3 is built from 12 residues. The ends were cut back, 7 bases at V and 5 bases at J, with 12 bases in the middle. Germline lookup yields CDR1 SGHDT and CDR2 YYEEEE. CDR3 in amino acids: CASASLIYGYTF. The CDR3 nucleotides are TGTGCCAGCGCCTCGCTTATTTATGGCTACACCTTC. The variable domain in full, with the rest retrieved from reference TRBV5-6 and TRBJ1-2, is DAGVTQSPTHLIKTRGQQVTLRCSPKSGHDTVSWYQQALGQGPQFIFQYYEEEERQRGNFPDRFSGHQFPNYSSELNVNALLLGDSALYLCASASLIYGYTFGSGTRLTVV.

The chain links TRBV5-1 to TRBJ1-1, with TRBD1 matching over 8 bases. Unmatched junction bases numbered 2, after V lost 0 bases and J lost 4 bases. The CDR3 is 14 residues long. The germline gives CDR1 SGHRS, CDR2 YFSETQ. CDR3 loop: CASSLATGGTEAFF. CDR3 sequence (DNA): TGCGCCAGCAGCTTGGCCACAGGGGGCACTGAAGCTTTCTTT.

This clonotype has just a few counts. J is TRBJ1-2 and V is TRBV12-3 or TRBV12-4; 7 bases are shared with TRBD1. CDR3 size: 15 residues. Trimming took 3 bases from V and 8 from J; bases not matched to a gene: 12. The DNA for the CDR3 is TGTGCCAGCAGTTTTAGTCCGACAGGGCTAAAAGGCTACACCTTC. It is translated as CASSFSPTGLKGYTF.

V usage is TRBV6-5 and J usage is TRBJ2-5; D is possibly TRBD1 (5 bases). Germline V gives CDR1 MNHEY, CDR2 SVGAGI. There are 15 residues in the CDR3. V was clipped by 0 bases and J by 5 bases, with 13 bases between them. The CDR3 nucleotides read TGTGCCAGCAGTTACTCAGGGGCCTTAGAGGAGACCCAGTACTTC. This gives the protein CASSYSGALEETQYF.

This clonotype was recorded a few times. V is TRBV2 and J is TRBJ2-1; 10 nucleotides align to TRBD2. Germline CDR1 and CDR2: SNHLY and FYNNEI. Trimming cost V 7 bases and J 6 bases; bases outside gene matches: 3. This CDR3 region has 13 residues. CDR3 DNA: TGTGCCAGCAATCTAGCGGGAGTCAATGAGCAGTTCTTC. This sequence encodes CASNLAGVNEQFF.

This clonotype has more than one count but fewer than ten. CDR3 DNA: TGTGCCAGCAGTCTCCCAGGGTGGGAGACCCAGTACTTC. Amino acid sequence: CASSLPGWETQYF. The rearrangement links TRBV12-3 or TRBV12-4 to TRBJ2-5; D perhaps matches TRBD1 (5 bases). The CDR3 has 13 residues. Between the trimmed V and J ends, which lost 5 bases and 5 bases, there was a span of 12 bases.

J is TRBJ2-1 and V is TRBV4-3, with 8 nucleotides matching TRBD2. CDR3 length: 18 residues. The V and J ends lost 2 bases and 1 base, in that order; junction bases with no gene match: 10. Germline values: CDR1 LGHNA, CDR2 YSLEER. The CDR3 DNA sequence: TGCGCCAGCAGCCAACTACCAACAACTAGCGGTTCCTACAATGAGCAGTTCTTC. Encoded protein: CASSQLPTTSGSYNEQFF.

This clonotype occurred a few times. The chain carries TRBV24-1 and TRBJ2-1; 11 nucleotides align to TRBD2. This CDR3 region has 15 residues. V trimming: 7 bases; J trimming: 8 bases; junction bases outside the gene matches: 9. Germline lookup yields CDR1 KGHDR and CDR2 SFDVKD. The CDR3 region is CATSVLAGDLDEQFF. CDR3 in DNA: TGTGCCACCAGCGTACTAGCGGGAGATCTCGATGAGCAGTTCTTC.

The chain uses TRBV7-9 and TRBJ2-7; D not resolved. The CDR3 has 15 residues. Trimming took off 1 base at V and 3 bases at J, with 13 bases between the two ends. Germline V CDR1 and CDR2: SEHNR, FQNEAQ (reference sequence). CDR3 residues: CASSLEVPGIYEQYF. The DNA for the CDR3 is TGTGCCAGCAGCTTAGAGGTTCCAGGAATCTACGAGCAGTACTTC.

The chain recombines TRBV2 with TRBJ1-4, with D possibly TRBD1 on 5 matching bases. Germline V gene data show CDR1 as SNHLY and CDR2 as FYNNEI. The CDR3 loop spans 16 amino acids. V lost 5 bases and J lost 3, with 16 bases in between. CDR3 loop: CASSHHRDGANEKLFF. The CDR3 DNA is TGTGCCAGCAGTCATCACCGGGACGGAGCTAATGAAAAACTGTTTTTT.

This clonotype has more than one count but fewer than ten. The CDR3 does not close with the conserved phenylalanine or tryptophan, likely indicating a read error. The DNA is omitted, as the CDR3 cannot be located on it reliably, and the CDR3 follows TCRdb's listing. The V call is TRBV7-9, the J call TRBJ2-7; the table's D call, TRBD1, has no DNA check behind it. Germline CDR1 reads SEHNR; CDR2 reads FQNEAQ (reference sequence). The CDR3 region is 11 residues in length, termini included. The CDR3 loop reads CASSPGQGAIL.

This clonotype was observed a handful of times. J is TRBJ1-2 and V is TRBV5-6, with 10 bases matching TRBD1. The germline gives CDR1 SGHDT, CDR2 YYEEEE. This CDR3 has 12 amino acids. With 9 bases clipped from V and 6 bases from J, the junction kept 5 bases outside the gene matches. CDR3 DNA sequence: TGTGCCACTGACAGGGGGCTGGATGGCTACACCTTC. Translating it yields CATDRGLDGYTF.

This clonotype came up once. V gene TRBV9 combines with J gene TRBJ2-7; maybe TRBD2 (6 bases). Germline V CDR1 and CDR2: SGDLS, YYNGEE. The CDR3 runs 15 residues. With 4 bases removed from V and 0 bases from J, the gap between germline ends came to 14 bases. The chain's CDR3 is CASSLRGGISYEQYF. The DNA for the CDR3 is TGTGCCAGCAGCCTACGCGGAGGGATCTCCTACGAGCAGTACTTC.